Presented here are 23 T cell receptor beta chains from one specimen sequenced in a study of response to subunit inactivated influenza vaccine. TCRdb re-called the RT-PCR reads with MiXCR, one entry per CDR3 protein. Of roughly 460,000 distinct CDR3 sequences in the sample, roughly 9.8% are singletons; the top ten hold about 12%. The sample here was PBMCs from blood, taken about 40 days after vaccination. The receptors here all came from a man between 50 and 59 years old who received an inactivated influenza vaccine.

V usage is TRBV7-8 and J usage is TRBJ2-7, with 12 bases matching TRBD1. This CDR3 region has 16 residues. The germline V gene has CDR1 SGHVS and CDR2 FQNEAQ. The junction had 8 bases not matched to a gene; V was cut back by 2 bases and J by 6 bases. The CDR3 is CASSLTGTGGVGEQYF. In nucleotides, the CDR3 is TGTGCCAGCAGCTTAACCGGGACAGGGGGCGTGGGCGAGCAGTACTTC.

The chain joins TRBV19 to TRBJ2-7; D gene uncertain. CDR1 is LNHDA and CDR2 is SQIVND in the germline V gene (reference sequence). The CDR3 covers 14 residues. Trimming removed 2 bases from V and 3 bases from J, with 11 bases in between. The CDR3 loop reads CASSILGQSYEQYF. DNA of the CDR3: TGTGCCAGTAGTATATTAGGGCAGAGCTACGAGCAGTACTTC.

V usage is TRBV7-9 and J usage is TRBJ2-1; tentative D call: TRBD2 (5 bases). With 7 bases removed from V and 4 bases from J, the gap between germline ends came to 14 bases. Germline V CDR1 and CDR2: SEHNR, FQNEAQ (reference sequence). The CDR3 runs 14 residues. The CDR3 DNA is TGTGCCAGCATCCAGTGGGGAGATTACAATGAGCAGTTCTTC. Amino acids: CASIQWGDYNEQFF.

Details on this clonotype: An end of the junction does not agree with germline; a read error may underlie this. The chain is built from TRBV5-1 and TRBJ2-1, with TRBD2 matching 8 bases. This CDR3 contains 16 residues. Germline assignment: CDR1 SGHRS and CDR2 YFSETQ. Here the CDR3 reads CASSLGGTSTYDDQFF. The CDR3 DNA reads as TGCGCCAGCAGCTTGGGGGGGACTAGTACTTACGATGACCAGTTCTTC.

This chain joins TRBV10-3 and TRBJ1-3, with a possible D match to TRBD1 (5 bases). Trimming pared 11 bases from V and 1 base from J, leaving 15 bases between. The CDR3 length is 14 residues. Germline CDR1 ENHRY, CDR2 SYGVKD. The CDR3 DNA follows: TGTGCCTCCCGCTCCGAGGGGTCTGGAAACACCATATATTTT. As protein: CASRSEGSGNTIYF.

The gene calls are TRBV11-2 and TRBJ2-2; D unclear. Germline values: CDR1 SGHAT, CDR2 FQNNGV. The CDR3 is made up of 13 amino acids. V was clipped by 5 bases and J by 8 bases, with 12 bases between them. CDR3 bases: TGTGCCAGCAGCCGCGTCCAGCAAGGGGAGCTGTTTTTT. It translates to CASSRVQQGELFF. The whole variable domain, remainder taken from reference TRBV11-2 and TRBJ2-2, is EAGVAQSPRYKIIEKRQSVAFWCNPISGHATLYWYQQILGQGPKLLIQFQNNGVVDDSQLPKDRFSAERLKGVDSTLKIQPAKLEDSAVYLCASSRVQQGELFFGEGSRLTVL.

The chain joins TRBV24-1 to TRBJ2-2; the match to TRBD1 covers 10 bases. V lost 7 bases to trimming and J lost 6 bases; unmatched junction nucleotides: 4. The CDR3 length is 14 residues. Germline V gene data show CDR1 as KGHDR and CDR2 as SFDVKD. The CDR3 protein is CATSETGGSGELFF. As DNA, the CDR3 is TGTGCCACCAGCGAGACAGGGGGCTCCGGGGAGCTGTTTTTT.

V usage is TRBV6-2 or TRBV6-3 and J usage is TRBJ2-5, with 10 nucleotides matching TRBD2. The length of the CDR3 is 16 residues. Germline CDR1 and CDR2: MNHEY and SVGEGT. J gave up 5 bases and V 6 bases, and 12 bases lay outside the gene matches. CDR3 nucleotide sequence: TGTGCCAGCAGCCGTCGGGTAGCGGGGGGATTGGAGACCCAGTACTTC. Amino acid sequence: CASSRRVAGGLETQYF.

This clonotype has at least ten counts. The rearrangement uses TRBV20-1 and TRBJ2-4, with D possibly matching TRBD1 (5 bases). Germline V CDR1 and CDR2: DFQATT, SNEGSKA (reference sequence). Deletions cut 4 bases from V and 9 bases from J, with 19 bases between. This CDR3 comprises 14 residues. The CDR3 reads CSAIGHQGLVIQYF. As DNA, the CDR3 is TGCAGTGCTATCGGACACCAGGGTTTGGTCATTCAGTACTTC.

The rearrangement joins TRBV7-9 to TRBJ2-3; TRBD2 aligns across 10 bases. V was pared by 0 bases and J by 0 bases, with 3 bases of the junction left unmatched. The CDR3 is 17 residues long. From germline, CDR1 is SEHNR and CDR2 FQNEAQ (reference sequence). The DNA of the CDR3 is TGTGCCAGCAGCTTAGCGGAGACTAGCGGGAGCACAGATACGCAGTATTTT. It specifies CASSLAETSGSTDTQYF. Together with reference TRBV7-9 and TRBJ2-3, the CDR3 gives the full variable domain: DTGVSQNPRHKITKRGQNVTFRCDPISEHNRLYWYRQTLGQGPEFLTYFQNEAQLEKSRLLSDRFSAERPKGSFSTLEIQRTEQGDSAMYLCASSLAETSGSTDTQYFGPGTRLTVL.

The CDR3 loop is CASSPWPFADTEAFF. In DNA form, the CDR3 reads TGTGCCAGCAGCCCCTGGCCCTTTGCGGACACTGAAGCTTTCTTT. This rearrangement joins TRBV12-3 or TRBV12-4 to TRBJ1-1; D remains unclear. V was clipped by 6 bases and J by 3 bases, with 17 bases between them. The CDR3 has 15 residues.

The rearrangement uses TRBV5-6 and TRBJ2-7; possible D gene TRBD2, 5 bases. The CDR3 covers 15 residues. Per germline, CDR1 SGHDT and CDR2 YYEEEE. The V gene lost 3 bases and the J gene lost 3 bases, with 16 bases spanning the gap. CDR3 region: CASSWTPGLFYEQYF. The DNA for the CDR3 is TGTGCCAGCAGCTGGACTCCTGGACTGTTCTACGAGCAGTACTTC.

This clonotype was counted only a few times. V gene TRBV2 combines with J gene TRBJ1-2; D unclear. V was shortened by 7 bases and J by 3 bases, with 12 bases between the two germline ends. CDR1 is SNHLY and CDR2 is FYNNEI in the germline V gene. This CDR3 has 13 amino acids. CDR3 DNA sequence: TGTGCCAGCAAAATTGGCCAGTACTATGGCTACACCTTC. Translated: CASKIGQYYGYTF.

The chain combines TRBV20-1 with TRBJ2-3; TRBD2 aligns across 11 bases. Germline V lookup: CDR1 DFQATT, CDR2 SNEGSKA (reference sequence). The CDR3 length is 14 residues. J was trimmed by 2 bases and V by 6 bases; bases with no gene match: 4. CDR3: CSAKLAGVTDTQYF. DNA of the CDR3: TGCAGTGCAAAACTAGCGGGAGTCACAGATACGCAGTATTTT.

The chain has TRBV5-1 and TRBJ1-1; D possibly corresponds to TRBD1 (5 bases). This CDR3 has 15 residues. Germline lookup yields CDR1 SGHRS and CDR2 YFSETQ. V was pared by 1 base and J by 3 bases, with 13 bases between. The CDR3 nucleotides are TGCGCCAGCAGCTTGTCAGGGTTGCAAGACACTGAAGCTTTCTTT. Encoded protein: CASSLSGLQDTEAFF.

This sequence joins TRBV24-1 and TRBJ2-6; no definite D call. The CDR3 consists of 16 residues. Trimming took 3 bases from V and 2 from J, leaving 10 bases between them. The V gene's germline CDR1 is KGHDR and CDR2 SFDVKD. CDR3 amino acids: CATSDDDITGANVLTF. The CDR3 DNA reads TGTGCCACCAGTGATGATGACATTACTGGGGCCAACGTCCTGACTTTC.

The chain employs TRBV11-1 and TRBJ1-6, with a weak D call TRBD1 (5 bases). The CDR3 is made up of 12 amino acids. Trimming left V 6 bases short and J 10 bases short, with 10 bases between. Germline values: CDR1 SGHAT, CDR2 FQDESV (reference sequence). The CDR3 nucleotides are TGTGCCAGCAGTTCCAGGGAATCACCCCTCCACTTT. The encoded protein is CASSSRESPLHF.

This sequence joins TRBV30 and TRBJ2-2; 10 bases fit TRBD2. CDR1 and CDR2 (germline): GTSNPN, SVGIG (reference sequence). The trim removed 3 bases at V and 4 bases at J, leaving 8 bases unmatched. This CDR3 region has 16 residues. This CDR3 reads CAWRSPSGGLTGELFF. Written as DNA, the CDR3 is TGTGCCTGGAGGTCCCCTAGCGGGGGCCTCACCGGGGAGCTGTTTTTT.

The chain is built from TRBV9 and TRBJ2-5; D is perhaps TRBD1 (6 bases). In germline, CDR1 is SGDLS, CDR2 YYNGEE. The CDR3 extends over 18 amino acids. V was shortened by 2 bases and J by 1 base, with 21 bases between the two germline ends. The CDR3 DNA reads TGTGCCAGCAGCGTTACGGGACATCCAAAGTCAGGCCAAGAGACCCAGTACTTC. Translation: CASSVTGHPKSGQETQYF.

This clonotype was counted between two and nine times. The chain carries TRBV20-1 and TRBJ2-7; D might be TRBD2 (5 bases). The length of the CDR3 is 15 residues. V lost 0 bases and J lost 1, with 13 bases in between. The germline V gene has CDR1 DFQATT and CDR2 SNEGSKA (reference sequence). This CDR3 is CSARDYVTGSYEQYF. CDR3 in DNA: TGCAGTGCTAGAGATTACGTGACGGGATCCTACGAGCAGTACTTC.

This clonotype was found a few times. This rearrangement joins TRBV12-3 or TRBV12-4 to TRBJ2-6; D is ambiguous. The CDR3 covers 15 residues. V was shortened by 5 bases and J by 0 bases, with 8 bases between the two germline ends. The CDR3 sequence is CASSPSYSGANVLTF. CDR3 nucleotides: TGTGCCAGCAGTCCTAGTTACTCTGGGGCCAACGTCCTGACTTTC.

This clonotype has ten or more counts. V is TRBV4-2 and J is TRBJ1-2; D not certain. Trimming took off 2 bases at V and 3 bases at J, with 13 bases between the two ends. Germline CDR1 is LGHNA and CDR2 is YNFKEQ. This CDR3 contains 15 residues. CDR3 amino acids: CASSQPHRPDYGYTF. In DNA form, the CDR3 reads TGTGCCAGCAGCCAACCTCATCGGCCCGACTATGGCTACACCTTC.

The CDR3 nucleotides read TGCAGCGTTGAGGGTACGGAGACCATGGGAAACTACGAGCAGTACTTC. This translates into CSVEGTETMGNYEQYF. The chain combines TRBV29-1 with TRBJ2-7, with unresolved D. Per the germline V gene, CDR1 is SQVTM and CDR2 is ANQGSEA. V was cut by 3 bases and J by 3 bases, with 21 bases left in between. This CDR3 spans 16 amino acids.